Listed below are T cell receptor beta chains from one sample, sequenced in a study of blood T cell repertoires in COVID-19. Clones were sequenced by immunoSEQ multiplex PCR, and TCRdb holds only the in-frame ones, with some missing. The sample has some 120,000 clones; around 80% are singletons. Sequenced sample: peripheral blood. The receptors shown here come from a man in his 70s with acute or convalescent COVID-19. CDR3s include the opening cysteine and the closing phenylalanine or tryptophan. A D gene is named only where the DNA matches it firmly. Where a row states a size, it is once, few, many or the class of an expanded clone; other rows omit it.

>.|TRBV6-5|TRBJ1-5|few
CASRGQTSNQPQHF
TGTGCCAGCCGGGGACAAACTAGCAATCAGCCCCAGCATTTT
>TRBD1|TRBV7-2|TRBJ1-2|.
CASSTRDSKGYGYTF
TGTGCCAGCAGCACCAGGGACAGTAAGGGCTATGGCTACACCTTC
>TRBD1|TRBV28|TRBJ2-2|.
CASRSRGRLMGTGELFF
TGTGCCAGCAGGTCCAGGGGGCGCTTAATGGGCACCGGGGAGCTGTTTTTT
>.|TRBV5-1|TRBJ2-4|.
CASSLAGGTKNIQYF
TGCGCCAGCAGCCTGGCCGGGGGGACAAAAAACATTCAGTACTTC
>TRBD1|TRBV20-1|TRBJ2-4|.
CSASDRDRAPRGAKNIQYF
TGCAGTGCTAGTGACCGGGACAGGGCCCCTAGGGGGGCCAAAAACATTCAGTACTTC
>TRBD1|TRBV4-2|TRBJ1-4|.
CASSRSYRGTEEKLFF
TGTGCCAGCAGCCGATCATACAGGGGGACGGAAGAAAAACTGTTTTTT
>TRBD1|TRBV7-2|TRBJ2-6|.
CASSLGGGAGANVLTF
TGTGCCAGCAGCTTAGGAGGGGGCGCTGGGGCCAACGTCCTGACTTTC
>.|TRBV10-2|TRBJ2-6|.
CAVSFSGANVLTF
TGCGCCGTCTCGTTCTCTGGGGCCAACGTCCTGACTTTC
>TRBD1|TRBV6-1|TRBJ1-5|many
CASSEGTDRVSRAQHF
TGTGCCAGCAGTGAAGGTACCGACAGGGTGTCGCGGGCCCAGCATTTT
>.|TRBV25-1|TRBJ2-3|.
CASSGATDTQYF
TGTGCCAGCAGTGGGGCGACAGATACGCAGTATTTT
>TRBD1|TRBV28|TRBJ2-7|few
CASSSTGQGFPYEQYF
TGTGCCAGCAGTTCAACCGGACAGGGGTTCCCCTACGAGCAGTACTTC
>.|TRBV5-4|TRBJ2-3|.
CASSLALDTQYF
TGTGCCAGCAGCTTGGCCTTGGATACGCAGTATTTT
>TRBD1|TRBV27|TRBJ1-2|once
CASSLRQGEIRAYGYTF
TGTGCCAGCAGTTTAAGGCAGGGGGAAATTAGGGCCTATGGCTACACCTTC
>.|TRBV21-1|TRBJ1-5|.
CASRTGFRQPQHF
TGTGCCAGCAGGACAGGGTTTCGTCAGCCCCAGCATTTT
>.|TRBV29-1|TRBJ2-5|.
CSVAPSGRSTQYF
TGCAGCGTCGCCCCCAGCGGTCGGTCGACCCAGTACTTC
>.|TRBV12-3/TRBV12-4|TRBJ2-1|.
CASSFFQDNEQFF
TGTGCCAGCAGTTTCTTCCAGGACAATGAGCAGTTCTTC
>.|TRBV21-1|TRBJ2-1|.
CASSIQGPGSYNEQFF
TGTGCCAGCAGCATACAGGGGCCCGGCTCCTACAATGAGCAGTTCTTC